A single TCR beta chain is shown here with its context. This sample was included in a study of shared clonotypes between healthy human individuals. Germline CDR1 reads MDHEN; CDR2 reads SYDVKM. Trimming removed 5 bases at V and 4 bases at J, with 12 bases between. The CDR3 covers 15 residues. The CD4+ fraction was divided into a CD45RA+ naive subset and a CD45RA-negative memory subset. Assay used: immunoSEQ multiplex PCR; TCRdb lists only in-frame clones, some missing. The sample consists of some 1 million clones, roughly 70% of them appearing once. The chain is built from TRBV28 and TRBJ1-6, with a possible D match to TRBD1 (5 bases). The sequenced sample was memory CD4+ T cells sorted from blood. As for subset: CD45RA-negative fraction. The clonotype comes from a man aged 18 to 30 in good health. The CDR3: CASSPQEGYNSPLHF. The CDR3 coding sequence is TGTGCCAGCAGTCCACAGGAAGGTTATAATTCACCCCTCCACTTT. Filled out from reference TRBV28 and TRBJ1-6, the complete variable domain reads DVKVTQSSRYLVKRTGEKVFLECVQDMDHENMFWYRQDPGLGLRLIYFSYDVKMKEKGDIPEGYSVSREKKERFSLILESASTNQTSMYLCASSPQEGYNSPLHFGNGTRLTVT.